This T cell receptor beta chain comes out of a study of CD8 T cells in Susac syndrome. With random hexamers, 0.5 to 1 ug RNA was reverse transcribed. Across 54 Vbeta and 13 Jbeta, TCR beta CDR3 was amplified with immunoSEQ multiplex PCR. Each CDR3 protein is one row after TCRdb ran MiXCR on the immunoSEQ multiplex PCR reads. The sample comprises 90,000 to 150,000 distinct CDR3 sequences, about nine tenths of which are singletons, and approximately 0.13% rests with the top ten. Germline values: CDR1 SGHVS, CDR2 FNYEAQ. This CDR3 is built from 16 residues. Trimming took 2 bases from V and 6 from J, leaving 19 bases between them. While CD8+ and CD4+ T cells were isolated negatively, TEMRA cells were enriched by FACS.

Sequenced sample: CD4+ T cells from PBMCs. The TCR originated in a human donor in good health. This chain joins TRBV7-6 and TRBJ1-1; no firm D call. For the CDR3, the DNA is TGTGCCAGCAGCTTATTGTCGGTGTCTCCAGGCGCTGAAGCTTTCTTT. Translating gives CASSLLSVSPGAEAFF.